The 8 T cell receptor beta chains presented below share a single source sample, sequenced in a study of neoadjuvant nivolumab and ipilimumab in lung cancer (TCRdb year 2020). The sample's time point label, in plain terms: pretherapy, before neoadjuvant immune checkpoint inhibitors. The library was produced with the immunoSEQ multiplex PCR assay. The immuneACCESS repertoire file appears here via TCRdb, limited to in-frame rearrangements. These files lack a portion of the clones; in checked studies, under half of the deficit traces to unresolved V genes, and the cause of the others is not known. This sample holds some 50,000 clones; approximately 90% were observed only once. The top ten hold 3.7% of the sample. This sample comprised blood, obtained before neoadjuvant nivolumab, alone or with ipilimumab. The receptors come from an adult with non-small cell lung cancer. Some clones in this sample may be carry-over from other donors' samples.

This chain joins TRBV5-1 and TRBJ2-3, with 8 bases fitting TRBD2. The length of the CDR3 is 16 residues. V shed 0 bases, J shed 0 bases, and the junction held 3 bases outside the gene matches. Germline CDR1 SGHRS, CDR2 YFSETQ. Here the CDR3 reads CASSLAGGGSTDTQYF. Written as DNA, the CDR3 is TGCGCCAGCAGCTTGGCGGGAGGGGGTAGCACAGATACGCAGTATTTT.

This clone was observed once. The J gene is TRBJ1-2, the V gene TRBV6-1; D is perhaps TRBD1 (6 bases). CDR3 length equals 13 residues. The germline V gene encodes CDR1 MNHNS and CDR2 SASEGT. With 11 bases removed from V and 4 bases from J, the gap between germline ends came to 17 bases. The CDR3 DNA is TGTGCCGGGCAGGGGAACTCGGGCTATGGCTACACCTTC. Amino acid sequence: CAGQGNSGYGYTF.

This chain links TRBV10-3 with TRBJ1-2; D remains unclear. The CDR3 sequence is 13 residues long. Germline lookup yields CDR1 ENHRY and CDR2 SYGVKD. Trimming removed 3 bases from V and 8 bases from J, with 13 bases in between. The CDR3 DNA reads TGTGCCATCAGTGATCGTGGAGGGTACGGCTACACCTTC. Translation: CAISDRGGYGYTF.

The DNA for the CDR3 is TGTGCCAGCAGACCTGGACAGTACCAAGAGACCCAGTACTTC. As protein: CASRPGQYQETQYF. The genes are TRBV7-9 and TRBJ2-5, with TRBD1 as a possible D gene (6 bases). This CDR3 comprises 14 residues. Germline V lookup: CDR1 SEHNR, CDR2 FQNEAQ (reference sequence). Trimming stripped 6 bases from V and 0 bases from J, with 11 bases between. The full variable domain, rest sourced from reference TRBV7-9 and TRBJ2-5, is DTGVSQNPRHKITKRGQNVTFRCDPISEHNRLYWYRQTLGQGPEFLTYFQNEAQLEKSRLLSDRFSAERPKGSFSTLEIQRTEQGDSAMYLCASRPGQYQETQYFGPGTRLLVL.

Here the CDR3 reads CASSEGGAGTDTQYF. CDR3 nucleotides: TGTGCCAGCAGTGAAGGCGGGGCGGGGACAGATACGCAGTATTTT. This chain joins TRBV6-1 and TRBJ2-3, with a weak D call TRBD2 (6 bases). From germline, CDR1 is MNHNS and CDR2 SASEGT. V dropped 1 base and J dropped 3 bases, with 11 bases sitting between them. CDR3 length equals 15 residues.

The chain links TRBV5-4 to TRBJ2-4; D may be TRBD2 (5 bases). The CDR3 runs 12 residues. Between the trimmed V and J ends, which lost 0 bases and 16 bases, there was a span of 14 bases. From germline, CDR1 is SGHNT and CDR2 YYREEE (reference sequence). The CDR3 DNA follows: TGTGCCAGCAGCTTGGAGGGCCGCGGGTTTTACTTC. Its protein is CASSLEGRGFYF.

The chain combines TRBV29-1 with TRBJ2-3; 7 positions agree with TRBD2. J was trimmed by 2 bases and V by 7 bases; bases with no gene match: 6. The CDR3 has 13 amino acids. The germline V gene has CDR1 SQVTM and CDR2 ANQGSEA. CDR3 in amino acids: CSGSSGLTDTQYF. For the CDR3, the DNA is TGCAGCGGGTCTAGCGGCCTCACAGATACGCAGTATTTT.

V usage is TRBV30 and J usage is TRBJ1-2; TRBD1 agrees at 7 bases. V was clipped by 7 bases and J by 4 bases; unmatched bases: 6. The CDR3 contains 12 residues. Germline CDR1 and CDR2: GTSNPN and SVGIG (reference sequence). CDR3 sequence (DNA): TGTGCCTTCAACAGGGGCAGCTATGGCTACACCTTC. Encoded protein: CAFNRGSYGYTF.